A single sample gave rise to the 5 T cell receptor beta chains below, sequenced in a study of regulatory T cells in long-lasting Graves disease. CDR3 regions were amplified by Arm-PCR using iRepertoire HTBI primers to build TCR beta libraries. TCRdb independently ran MiXCR on the multiplex PCR reads; one entry per CDR3 protein. The sample lists about 440,000 distinct CDR3 sequences, about 15% occurring once. Time point reported: newly diagnosed GD, antithyroid drugs for less than 3 months. After RNA was extracted from PBMCs, the TCR library was made from it. These data also formed part of another study, on T cells in Graves' hyperthyroidism and ophthalmopathy.

The specimen was peripheral blood mononuclear cells (PBMCs), collected at new diagnosis, from a patient treated with antithyroid drugs. The receptors derive from a woman between 25 and 40 years old with Graves disease.

The table lists this clonotype with many counts. This chain connects TRBV11-2 to TRBJ1-5; tentative D call: TRBD1 (5 bases). The germline V and J ends were trimmed by 2 bases and 0 bases, with 8 bases remaining between them. The CDR3 runs 15 residues. Germline V gives CDR1 SGHAT, CDR2 FQNNGV. In nucleotides, the CDR3 is TGTGCCAGCAGCTTAACCGGGACTAGCAATCAGCCCCAGCATTTT. Translation: CASSLTGTSNQPQHF.

In this sample, this clonotype turned up many times. CDR3 nucleotide sequence: TGCGCCAGCAGCACCCAGAACCCAGAAGATGAGCAGTTCTTC. Its protein product is CASSTQNPEDEQFF. This chain uses TRBV5-1 with TRBJ2-1; D is ambiguous. The CDR3 runs 14 residues. V lost 4 bases to trimming and J lost 8 bases, with 16 bases between them. The V gene's germline CDR1 is SGHRS and CDR2 YFSETQ. Full variable domain (outside the CDR3, taken from reference TRBV5-1 and TRBJ2-1): KAGVTQTPRYLIKTRGQQVTLSCSPISGHRSVSWYQQTPGQGLQFLFEYFSETQRNKGNFPGRFSGRQFSNSRSEMNVSTLELGDSALYLCASSTQNPEDEQFFGPGTRLTVL.

This clonotype was found many times. This chain links TRBV11-1 with TRBJ2-1, with a tentative D call TRBD2 (6 bases). Deletions cut 5 bases from V and 0 bases from J, with 11 bases between. The CDR3 runs to 15 residues. Germline V gene lookup returns CDR1 SGHAT and CDR2 FQDESV (reference sequence). The CDR3 DNA reads as TGTGCCAGCAGCCCCCGGGGGATCTCCTACAATGAGCAGTTCTTC. This translates into CASSPRGISYNEQFF.

There are many counts of this clonotype. The J gene is TRBJ2-1, the V gene TRBV2; D perhaps matches TRBD2 (8 bases). This CDR3 is built from 14 residues. V was pared by 10 bases and J by 5 bases, with 18 bases between. From germline, CDR1 is SNHLY and CDR2 FYNNEI. CDR3 sequence reads: CATFGRDSHNEQFF. CDR3 coding DNA: TGTGCCACCTTCGGGAGGGACAGCCACAATGAGCAGTTCTTC.

This clonotype showed up many times. The V call is TRBV9, the J call TRBJ1-2; D perhaps matches TRBD1 (5 bases). Trimming removed 0 bases at V and 3 bases at J, with 9 bases between. Per germline, CDR1 SGDLS and CDR2 YYNGEE. The CDR3 sequence is 14 residues long. DNA of the CDR3: TGTGCCAGCAGCGTAGCTGGGGGAGACTATGGCTACACCTTC. Protein: CASSVAGGDYGYTF.